This T cell receptor beta chain was retrieved from a study of blood T cell repertoires in COVID-19. The wider study: PBMCs, B-cell-depleted T cells, or T cells were the source of the cDNA or gDNA that made up the material.

The J segment lost 2 bases and the V segment lost 5 bases, leaving 4 bases of the junction unmatched. The CDR3 spans 14 residues. The germline gives CDR1 SEHNR, CDR2 FQNEAQ (reference sequence). Authors' analysis steps: Reference gene primer amplification in the assay estimated nucleated cell counts. Here immunoSEQ multiplex PCR was the method, and the copy in TCRdb shows in-frame clones only, minus some. The V and J calls and the clone size are those of that table, but D and trimming were determined from the DNA. The sample shows some 150,000 clones, approximately 87% of them seen only once. This clone was seen a single time.

The TCR sequence derives from a woman in her forties or fifties with active or convalescent COVID-19. Material: peripheral blood. The rearrangement uses TRBV7-9 and TRBJ2-5; 8 nucleotides agree with TRBD2. CDR3 DNA: TGTGCCAGCAGCAACGGACTAGCTCAAGAGACCCAGTACTTC. As protein: CASSNGLAQETQYF.